This T cell receptor beta chain was sequenced in a study of human T cells and chemical hapten exposure. Across the study: Application of 0.01% DPC to the upper back was done by patch test, with a reading at 6 days.

Time point given: patch test 1, 2 weeks after DPC sensitization. Noted treatment: therapeutic diphenylcyclopropenone sensitization with weekly scalp DPC. It was unfractionated whole blood from which total RNA was extracted. In its sample, this clonotype was seen many times. TCRdb passed the RACE reads through MiXCR, listing each CDR3 protein once. Of about 34,000 distinct CDR3 sequences listed, 5.5% to 8% are singletons. This CDR3 is built from 15 residues. Per germline, CDR1 DFQATT and CDR2 SNEGSKA (reference sequence). V shed 6 bases and J shed 5 bases, with 17 bases lying between them. Sequencing was performed on whole blood, taken in connection with sensitization to the hapten diphenylcyclopropenone (DPC). J is TRBJ1-6 and V is TRBV20-1; possible D gene TRBD1, 5 bases. The TCR sequence derives from a woman aged 30 to 39 with alopecia areata. Some clones in this sample may be carry-over from other donors' samples. CDR3 sequence: CSARGAAGDNSPLHF. The DNA of the CDR3 is TGCAGTGCGAGGGGAGCGGCCGGGGATAATTCACCCCTCCACTTT.